This paragraph reports one T cell receptor beta chain. Antigen unknown. The method was immunoSEQ multiplex PCR; TCRdb's version includes in-frame clones alone and lacks a portion of them. Of some 490,000 clones in the sample, over 75% are singletons; the top ten hold roughly 13%. The data belong to a study of shared clonotypes between healthy human individuals. The germline V gene encodes CDR1 SGHRS and CDR2 YFSETQ. The CDR3 contains 14 residues. V lost 0 bases and J 7 bases, leaving 14 bases between the germline ends. Findings and limits, study-wide: Sampling involved blood alone; tissue repertoires likely differ.

The chain couples TRBV5-1 to TRBJ2-7; D is unresolved. The sequenced sample was PBMCs. The sequence came from a middle-aged woman in good health. Some clones in this sample may be carry-over from other donors' samples. The CDR3 sequence is CASSLELGIAEQYF. The CDR3 region has the DNA TGCGCCAGCAGCTTGGAGTTGGGGATCGCTGAGCAGTACTTC. Complete variable domain (other parts from reference TRBV5-1 and TRBJ2-7): KAGVTQTPRYLIKTRGQQVTLSCSPISGHRSVSWYQQTPGQGLQFLFEYFSETQRNKGNFPGRFSGRQFSNSRSEMNVSTLELGDSALYLCASSLELGIAEQYFGPGTRLTVT.